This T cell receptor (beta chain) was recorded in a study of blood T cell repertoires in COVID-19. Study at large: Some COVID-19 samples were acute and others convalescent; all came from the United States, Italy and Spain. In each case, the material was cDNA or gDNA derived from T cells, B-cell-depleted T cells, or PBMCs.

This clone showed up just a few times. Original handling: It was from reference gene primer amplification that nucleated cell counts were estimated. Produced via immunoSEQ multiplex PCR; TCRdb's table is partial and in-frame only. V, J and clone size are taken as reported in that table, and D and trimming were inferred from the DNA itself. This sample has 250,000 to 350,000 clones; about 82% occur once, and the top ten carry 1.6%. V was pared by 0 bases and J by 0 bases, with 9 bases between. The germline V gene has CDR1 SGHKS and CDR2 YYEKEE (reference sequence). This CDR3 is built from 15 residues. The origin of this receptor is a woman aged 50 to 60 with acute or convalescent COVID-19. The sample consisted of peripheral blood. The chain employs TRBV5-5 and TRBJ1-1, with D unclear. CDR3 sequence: CASSLAEGMNTEAFF. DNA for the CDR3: TGTGCCAGCAGCTTGGCAGAGGGAATGAACACTGAAGCTTTCTTT.